The following is a TCR beta chain sequence with its context. What it binds is not known. These data originate in a study of cytomegalovirus exposure and HLA in healthy donors. Points from the study as a whole: A further, later analysis showed that HLA-associated TCR beta chains (compared with equally common others) were more clonally expanded. The likely explanation for a cluster of highly shared sequence variants was sequencing artifact. Another analysis was done later, and it associated 17,000 or so TCR beta sequences with HLA alleles at 0.05 false discovery rate. Reportedly, fewer N-insertions than the approximately 690-donor mean appeared in an Asian-associated ancestry cluster in a later analysis.

The CDR3 is 14 amino acids. Germline lookup yields CDR1 LNHDA and CDR2 SQIVND (reference sequence). Trimming removed 5 bases at V and 4 bases at J, with 11 bases between. 13 Jbeta primers and 60 Vbeta primers were used for the PCR. TCRdb keeps only in-frame clones here, not all; method: immunoSEQ multiplex PCR. The sample holds 110,000 or so clones; over 75% are singletons and the top ten take 2% to 3%. The receptor's source is a woman aged 18-35 years in good health and CMV-seronegative. The chain employs TRBV19 and TRBJ1-4, with a possible D match to TRBD1 (6 bases). Sequenced sample: PBMCs. In DNA form, the CDR3 reads TGTGCCAGTAGTCAGAACAGGGTTAATGAAAAACTGTTTTTT. Its protein product is CASSQNRVNEKLFF. The full variable domain, its missing parts supplied by reference TRBV19 and TRBJ1-4, is DGGITQSPKYLFRKEGQNVTLSCEQNLNHDAMYWYRQDPGQGLRLIYYSQIVNDFQKGDIAEGYSVSREKKESFPLTVTSAQKNPTAFYLCASSQNRVNEKLFFGSGTQLSVL.